The T cell receptor beta chain under discussion was sequenced for a study of long-term antiretroviral therapy in people with HIV. No donor had fewer than one pre-ART PBMC sample or fewer than two post-ART PBMC samples. Researchers ran immunoSEQ v3.0 at survey level. TCRdb's table, derived via immunoSEQ multiplex PCR, lists solely in-frame clones and lacks some. Of 30,000 to 50,000 clones listed, 86% were seen once; the top ten hold roughly 4%. Study-wide results and limits: Records did not include ART adherence, viral resistance or therapy changes. Following ART, diversity rose but still fell short of transplant donor controls. It was observed that HIV repertoires exhibited narrower CDR3 length ranges than controls.

Trimming left V 5 bases short and J 2 bases short, with 9 bases between. The CDR3 has 13 residues. Per germline, CDR1 LNHDA and CDR2 SQIVND (reference sequence). As concerns this clone: What it binds is unknown.

The receptor comes from a woman aged 45-60 years with HIV. The chain joins TRBV19 to TRBJ1-1; TRBD1 might be the D (5 bases). The material sequenced was unsorted PBMCs, taken 1.2 years after starting antiretroviral therapy. CDR3: CASSWDGNTEAFF. CDR3 sequence (DNA): TGTGCCAGTAGTTGGGACGGAAACACTGAAGCTTTCTTT.